Below are 28 T cell receptor beta chains sequenced from a single sample in a study of neoadjuvant anti-PD-1 for oral cavity cancer. Sequenced by immunoSEQ multiplex PCR; TCRdb stores in-frame clones only, minus some. The top ten clones hold 2.5% to 3.5% of a sample with 6,900 or so clones, 70% to 75% of them seen once. The specimen was PBMCs, collected before nivolumab (anti-PD-1) treatment. The receptors were sampled from a person between 40 and 80 years old with oral cavity squamous cell carcinoma.

This chain joins TRBV30 and TRBJ1-1; D is uncertain. Germline V gives CDR1 GTSNPN, CDR2 SVGIG (reference sequence). Trimming left V 1 base short and J 5 bases short, with 8 bases between. This CDR3 is 12 amino acids long. The CDR3 DNA follows: TGTGCCTGGAGTGACAGTTTTACTGAAGCTTTCTTT. This gives the protein CAWSDSFTEAFF.

This clone has more than one count but fewer than ten. The chain links TRBV5-5 to TRBJ1-6; no firm D call. The CDR3 has 15 residues. Germline-derived CDR1 and CDR2 are SGHKS and YYEKEE (reference sequence). V lost 1 base and J lost 4, with 9 bases in between. The CDR3 DNA sequence: TGTGCCAGCAGCTTGAAGCAACTGTATAATTCACCCCTCCACTTT. Amino acid sequence: CASSLKQLYNSPLHF.

The V gene is TRBV13, the J gene TRBJ2-3, with D hard to call. The germline V and J ends were trimmed by 7 bases and 4 bases, with 24 bases remaining between them. The CDR3 consists of 17 residues. Germline V gives CDR1 PRHDT, CDR2 FYEKMQ (reference sequence). The CDR3 DNA is TGTGCCAGCACCCAACCCCTAGGCTTAGCCCTCCCAGATACGCAGTATTTT. Translation: CASTQPLGLALPDTQYF.

The rearrangement uses TRBV9 and TRBJ2-1; TRBD1 matches 7 bases. The CDR3 is 16 amino acids. Germline values: CDR1 SGDLS, CDR2 YYNGEE. J gave up 5 bases and V 0 bases, and 8 bases lay outside the gene matches. The CDR3 region is CASSVVGGQKDNEQFF. CDR3 DNA: TGTGCCAGCAGCGTAGTAGGGGGCCAGAAGGACAATGAGCAGTTCTTC.

This clone was picked up one time. The chain combines TRBV6-4 with TRBJ2-3; D not resolved. The ends were cut back, 0 bases at V and 2 bases at J, with 6 bases in the middle. The CDR3 runs 14 residues. Germline assignment: CDR1 MRHNA and CDR2 SNTAGT. DNA for the CDR3: TGTGCCAGCAGTGACTCAAGGGACACAGATACGCAGTATTTT. Translation: CASSDSRDTDTQYF.

This chain connects TRBV7-7 to TRBJ2-2; 9 nucleotides match TRBD1. Trimming at V came to 5 bases and at J to 5 bases, leaving 3 bases not matched to a gene. The germline V gene encodes CDR1 SSHAT and CDR2 FNYEAQ (reference sequence). This CDR3 has 14 residues. CDR3 amino acids: CASSRQGGTGELFF. CDR3 sequence (DNA): TGTGCCAGCAGCAGACAGGGGGGAACCGGGGAGCTGTTTTTT. The variable domain in full, with the rest retrieved from reference TRBV7-7 and TRBJ2-2, is GAGVSQSPRYKVTKRGQDVTLRCDPISSHATLYWYQQALGQGPEFLTYFNYEAQPDKSGLPSDRFSAERPEGSISTLTIQRTEQRDSAMYRCASSRQGGTGELFFGEGSRLTVL.

The chain employs TRBV4-3 and TRBJ2-7; 9 nucleotides agree with TRBD2. Trimming removed 6 bases from V and 0 bases from J; junction bases left unmatched: 6. Looked up from germline, CDR1 is LGHNA and CDR2 is YSLEER. The CDR3 runs 15 residues. The chain's CDR3 is CASSPGLADSYEQYF. The CDR3 region has the DNA TGCGCCAGCAGTCCGGGACTAGCCGACTCCTACGAGCAGTACTTC.

V is TRBV27 and J is TRBJ1-6; D call uncertain. Trimming removed 6 bases from V and 6 bases from J, with 6 bases in between. The CDR3 runs to 12 residues. CDR1 and CDR2 from the germline V gene are MNHEY and SMNVEV (reference sequence). In nucleotides, the CDR3 is TGTGCCAGCAGCCGGGTTAATTCACCCCTCCACTTT. Amino acid sequence: CASSRVNSPLHF.

The chain uses TRBV5-4 and TRBJ1-3; weak D call: TRBD1 (5 bases). This CDR3 has 16 amino acids. V lost 1 base and J 0 bases, leaving 11 bases between the germline ends. Germline assignment: CDR1 SGHNT and CDR2 YYREEE (reference sequence). CDR3: CASSLRGVGSGNTIYF. In DNA form, the CDR3 reads TGTGCCAGCAGCTTGAGGGGCGTCGGCTCTGGAAACACCATATATTTT.

The chain has TRBV4-1 and TRBJ2-3; no clear D gene. Germline V gene lookup returns CDR1 MGHRA and CDR2 YSYEKL. V shed 1 base and J shed 0 bases, with 8 bases lying between them. The CDR3 consists of 15 residues. The CDR3 DNA follows: TGCGCCAGCAGCCAAGGAGTGGTTAGCACAGATACGCAGTATTTT. Encoded protein: CASSQGVVSTDTQYF.

This clone was found once. The chain couples TRBV6-5 to TRBJ1-1; D is unresolved. V was cut by 6 bases and J by 3 bases, with 11 bases left in between. This CDR3 comprises 13 residues. Germline V gene lookup returns CDR1 MNHEY and CDR2 SVGAGI. CDR3 DNA: TGTGCCAGCAGCGCGAGGGAATACACTGAAGCTTTCTTT. Protein: CASSAREYTEAFF.

This clone appeared once. This chain links TRBV7-2 with TRBJ1-2; D is uncertain. The germline V gene has CDR1 SGHTA and CDR2 FQGNSA. This CDR3 region has 14 residues. The germline V and J ends were trimmed by 4 bases and 7 bases, with 16 bases remaining between them. CDR3 in DNA: TGTGCCAGCAGCTCCCCGGGCGGTCATATTGGCTACACCTTC. Encoded protein: CASSSPGGHIGYTF.

The J gene is TRBJ1-5, the V gene TRBV6-6; no firm D call. The V gene's germline CDR1 is MNHNY and CDR2 SVGAGI (reference sequence). CDR3 length: 12 amino acids. Trimming stripped 5 bases from V and 9 bases from J, with 11 bases between. CDR3: CASSVRAGPQHF. CDR3 coding DNA: TGTGCCAGCAGTGTCCGGGCGGGGCCCCAGCATTTT.

This rearrangement joins TRBV5-5 to TRBJ2-5, with 11 bases that match TRBD1. The CDR3 is 14 residues long. The germline gives CDR1 SGHKS, CDR2 YYEKEE (reference sequence). V shed 4 bases and J 4 bases; nucleotides not matched to a gene: 3. The CDR3 is CASSAGQGVETQYF. DNA for the CDR3: TGTGCCAGCAGCGCGGGACAGGGGGTAGAGACCCAGTACTTC.

The CDR3 here is CASSLQGDQPQHF. CDR3 sequence (DNA): TGTGCCAGCAGCTTGCAAGGCGACCAGCCCCAGCATTTT. The V gene is TRBV11-3, the J gene TRBJ1-5; D is unclear. This CDR3 region has 13 residues. The ends were cut back, 3 bases at V and 7 bases at J, with 10 bases in the middle. Germline V lookup: CDR1 SGHNT, CDR2 YENEEA.

The chain joins TRBV9 to TRBJ2-1, with D perhaps TRBD2 (6 bases). CDR1 and CDR2 (germline): SGDLS, YYNGEE. V shed 4 bases and J shed 5 bases, with 22 bases lying between them. The CDR3 covers 17 residues. CDR3 sequence: CASSPAGIWTEDNEQFF. Written as DNA, the CDR3 is TGTGCCAGCAGCCCCGCGGGAATCTGGACTGAAGACAATGAGCAGTTCTTC. Filled out from reference TRBV9 and TRBJ2-1, the complete variable domain reads DSGVTQTPKHLITATGQRVTLRCSPRSGDLSVYWYQQSLDQGLQFLIQYYNGEERAKGNILERFSAQQFPDLHSELNLSSLELGDSALYFCASSPAGIWTEDNEQFFGPGTRLTVL.

This chain's CDR3 is CASSGTGTVPYGYTF. CDR3 sequence (DNA): TGTGCCAGCAGTGGGACAGGGACGGTACCCTATGGCTACACCTTC. The chain has TRBV6-5 and TRBJ1-2, with 9 bases aligning to TRBD1. The CDR3 totals 15 residues. CDR1 and CDR2 from the germline V gene are MNHEY and SVGAGI. V shed 5 bases, J shed 4 bases, and the junction held 8 bases outside the gene matches.

This clone was counted a few times. The rearrangement joins TRBV30 to TRBJ1-2; D unresolved. Trimming shortened V by 0 bases and J by 10 bases, and 12 bases separated the two germline ends. The germline V gene encodes CDR1 GTSNPN and CDR2 SVGIG (reference sequence). There are 12 residues in the CDR3. CDR3 in DNA: TGTGCCTGGAGTGTTGGGGAACTTCCCTACACCTTC. It is translated as CAWSVGELPYTF.

J is TRBJ2-5 and V is TRBV7-9; TRBD2 matches 15 bases. The V gene end was trimmed by 5 bases and the J gene end by 5 bases; junction bases not matched to a gene: 15. The CDR3 loop spans 19 amino acids. Germline-derived CDR1 and CDR2 are SEHNR and FQNEAQ (reference sequence). CDR3: CASSPSGLAGGPITETQYF. Here the CDR3 DNA reads TGTGCCAGCAGCCCTAGCGGACTAGCGGGGGGGCCGATTACGGAGACCCAGTACTTC.

The rearrangement joins TRBV2 to TRBJ2-2, with D hard to call. Trimming removed 2 bases at V and 1 base at J, with 8 bases between. This CDR3 has 15 amino acids. CDR1 and CDR2 (germline): SNHLY, FYNNEI. The CDR3 DNA reads TGTGCCAGCAGTGAATGGGCCCAGAACACCGGGGAGCTGTTTTTT. This sequence encodes CASSEWAQNTGELFF. Based on the CDR3 plus reference TRBV2 and TRBJ2-2, the full variable domain is EPEVTQTPSHQVTQMGQEVILRCVPISNHLYFYWYRQILGQKVEFLVSFYNNEISEKSEIFDDQFSVERPDGSNFTLKIRSTKLEDSAMYFCASSEWAQNTGELFFGEGSRLTVL.

V is TRBV10-3 and J is TRBJ2-7; D might be TRBD1 (5 bases). V dropped 4 bases and J dropped 5 bases, with 15 bases sitting between them. This CDR3 contains 14 residues. From germline, CDR1 is ENHRY and CDR2 SYGVKD. CDR3 sequence reads: CAISGGNTGHEQYF. The CDR3, as DNA: TGTGCCATCAGTGGGGGCAATACCGGCCACGAGCAGTACTTC.

The genes are TRBV4-3 and TRBJ2-1; TRBD2 matches at 14 bases. The CDR3 extends over 16 amino acids. Germline CDR1 is LGHNA and CDR2 is YSLEER. Trimming took 3 bases from V and 2 from J; bases not matched to a gene: 0. For the CDR3, the DNA is TGCGCCAGCAGCCAGACTAGCGGGGGGGCCTACAATGAGCAGTTCTTC. Translated, it gives CASSQTSGGAYNEQFF.

V and J are TRBV7-8 and TRBJ1-4; D is unresolved. The CDR3 has 16 residues. Trimming shortened V by 5 bases and J by 0 bases, and 13 bases separated the two germline ends. The germline V gene encodes CDR1 SGHVS and CDR2 FQNEAQ. CDR3 sequence: CASSPVLRATNEKLFF. CDR3 DNA sequence: TGTGCCAGCAGCCCGGTACTAAGAGCAACTAATGAAAAACTGTTTTTT.

This clone was found a few times. The chain uses TRBV13 and TRBJ1-2, with D possibly matching TRBD1 (6 bases). Germline assignment: CDR1 PRHDT and CDR2 FYEKMQ (reference sequence). This CDR3 is 15 amino acids long. Trimming cost V 5 bases and J 6 bases, with 19 bases left between them. CDR3 residues: CASSDRTARGNGYTF. CDR3 nucleotide sequence: TGTGCCAGCAGCGACCGGACAGCCCGGGGGAATGGCTACACCTTC. The full variable domain, in which reference TRBV13 and TRBJ1-2 provide the parts outside the CDR3, is AAGVIQSPRHLIKEKRETATLKCYPIPRHDTVYWYQQGPGQDPQFLISFYEKMQSDKGSIPDRFSAQQFSDYHSELNMSSLELGDSALYFCASSDRTARGNGYTFGSGTRLTVV.

V usage is TRBV5-6 and J usage is TRBJ1-3, with 7 positions matching TRBD1. The CDR3 length is 13 residues. V was pared by 7 bases and J by 10 bases, with 11 bases of the junction left unmatched. Germline CDR1 reads SGHDT; CDR2 reads YYEEEE. In DNA, the CDR3 is TGTGCCAGCGGGAAACTCAGGGGGACAACCATATATTTT. It specifies CASGKLRGTTIYF. The full variable domain, in which reference TRBV5-6 and TRBJ1-3 provide the parts outside the CDR3, is DAGVTQSPTHLIKTRGQQVTLRCSPKSGHDTVSWYQQALGQGPQFIFQYYEEEERQRGNFPDRFSGHQFPNYSSELNVNALLLGDSALYLCASGKLRGTTIYFGEGSWLTVV.

This clone was counted a single time. The V gene is TRBV9, the J gene TRBJ2-3; either TRBD1 or TRBD2 may supply D (6 bases each). The CDR3 length is 14 residues. The germline gives CDR1 SGDLS, CDR2 YYNGEE. V lost 7 bases to trimming and J lost 0 bases, with 12 bases between them. CDR3 DNA sequence: TGTGCCAGCGGAGGGGACACTAGCACAGATACGCAGTATTTT. This encodes CASGGDTSTDTQYF.

The chain has TRBV9 and TRBJ2-3; D is unresolved. The CDR3 is made up of 14 amino acids. The V gene lost 4 bases and the J gene lost 0 bases, with 9 bases spanning the gap. CDR1 and CDR2 (germline): SGDLS, YYNGEE. CDR3 sequence: CASSRGLSTDTQYF. The CDR3 nucleotides read TGTGCCAGCAGCCGCGGCTTAAGCACAGATACGCAGTATTTT.

V usage is TRBV10-3 and J usage is TRBJ2-5; D uncertain. This CDR3 is 13 amino acids long. Germline V CDR1 and CDR2: ENHRY, SYGVKD. Trimming cost V 2 bases and J 5 bases, with 9 bases left between them. DNA of the CDR3: TGTGCCATCAGTGAGGAACCTCGGGAGACCCAGTACTTC. Residues: CAISEEPRETQYF.